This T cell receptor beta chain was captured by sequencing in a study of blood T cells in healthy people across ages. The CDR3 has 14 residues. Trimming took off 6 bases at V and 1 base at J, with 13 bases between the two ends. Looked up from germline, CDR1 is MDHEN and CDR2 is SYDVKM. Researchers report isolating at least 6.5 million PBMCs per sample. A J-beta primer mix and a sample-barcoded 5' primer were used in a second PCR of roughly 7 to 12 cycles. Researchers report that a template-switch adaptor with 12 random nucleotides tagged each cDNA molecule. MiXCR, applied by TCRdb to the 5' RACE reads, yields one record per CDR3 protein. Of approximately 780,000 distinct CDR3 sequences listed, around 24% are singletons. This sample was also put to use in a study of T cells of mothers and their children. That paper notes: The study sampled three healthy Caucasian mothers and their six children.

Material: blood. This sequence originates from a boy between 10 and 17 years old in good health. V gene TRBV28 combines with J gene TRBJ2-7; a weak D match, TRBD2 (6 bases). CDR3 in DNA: TGTGCCAGCAGGGGGACGGGGGAGTCCTACGAGCAGTACTTC. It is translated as CASRGTGESYEQYF. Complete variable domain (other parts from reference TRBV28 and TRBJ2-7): DVKVTQSSRYLVKRTGEKVFLECVQDMDHENMFWYRQDPGLGLRLIYFSYDVKMKEKGDIPEGYSVSREKKERFSLILESASTNQTSMYLCASRGTGESYEQYFGPGTRLTVT.